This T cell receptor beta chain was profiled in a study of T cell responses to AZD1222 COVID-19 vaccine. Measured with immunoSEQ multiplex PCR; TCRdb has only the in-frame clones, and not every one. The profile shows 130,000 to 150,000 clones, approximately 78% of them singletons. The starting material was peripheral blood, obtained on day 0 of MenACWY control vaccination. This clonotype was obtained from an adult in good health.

The CDR3 DNA reads as TGCGCCAGCAGCTTACTAGCGGGGGGTTACACCGGGGAGCTGTTTTTT. Translating gives CASSLLAGGYTGELFF. The chain carries TRBV5-1 and TRBJ2-2; TRBD2 agrees at 12 bases. V dropped 2 bases and J dropped 3; count of bases not matched to a gene: 2. The CDR3 contains 16 residues. The germline V gene has CDR1 SGHRS and CDR2 YFSETQ. Using reference TRBV5-1 and TRBJ2-2 for the parts outside the CDR3, the full variable domain is KAGVTQTPRYLIKTRGQQVTLSCSPISGHRSVSWYQQTPGQGLQFLFEYFSETQRNKGNFPGRFSGRQFSNSRSEMNVSTLELGDSALYLCASSLLAGGYTGELFFGEGSRLTVL.